The rows below give T cell receptor beta chains drawn from one sample of a study of cytomegalovirus exposure and HLA in healthy donors. The method was immunoSEQ multiplex PCR; TCRdb's version includes in-frame clones alone and lacks a portion of them. Here the sample table reports around 140,000 clones. The material sequenced was PBMCs. These receptors were taken from a woman between 35 and 50 years old in good health and CMV-seropositive. CDR3s include the opening cysteine and the closing phenylalanine or tryptophan. Fields, in order: CDR3 DNA, CDR3 protein, V gene, D gene, J gene. The D gene is left open where the match is weak.

cdr3_nt: TGCGCCAGCAGCCTAGCGGGAGAGGATACGCAGTATTTT
cdr3_aa: CASSLAGEDTQYF
v_call: TRBV5-1
d_call: TRBD2
j_call: TRBJ2-3

cdr3_nt: TGTGCCAGCAGCTTGGGGACAGGGCTCGGGGAGCAGTACTTC
cdr3_aa: CASSLGTGLGEQYF
v_call: TRBV5-6
d_call: TRBD1
j_call: TRBJ2-7

cdr3_nt: TGTGCCTGGGGGCAGGGCCGGACAGATACGCAGTATTTT
cdr3_aa: CAWGQGRTDTQYF
v_call: TRBV30
d_call: .
j_call: TRBJ2-3

cdr3_nt: TGTGCCGCAGCGAGTCTAGGAGACTATGGCTACACCTTC
cdr3_aa: CAAASLGDYGYTF
v_call: TRBV7-9
d_call: .
j_call: TRBJ1-2

cdr3_nt: TGCGCCAGCAGCGTCCGGACAACTTCAGGGGATGAAAAACTGTTTTTT
cdr3_aa: CASSVRTTSGDEKLFF
v_call: TRBV5-1
d_call: .
j_call: TRBJ1-4

cdr3_nt: TGTGCCAGTAGTATAAGGGCGTGGACAGGAGGTAACACTGAAGCTTTCTTT
cdr3_aa: CASSIRAWTGGNTEAFF
v_call: TRBV19
d_call: TRBD1
j_call: TRBJ1-1

cdr3_nt: TGCGCCAGCAGCCCCGGGACAACCGGAAACACCATATATTTT
cdr3_aa: CASSPGTTGNTIYF
v_call: TRBV5-1
d_call: .
j_call: TRBJ1-3

cdr3_nt: TGTGCCAGCCTCAGTCAGCCCCAGCATTTT
cdr3_aa: CASLSQPQHF
v_call: TRBV21-1
d_call: .
j_call: TRBJ1-5

cdr3_nt: TGTGCCAGCAGCTTTTTCCCCGTGATCTTTAGCGAGCAGTACTTC
cdr3_aa: CASSFFPVIFSEQYF
v_call: TRBV11-2
d_call: .
j_call: TRBJ2-7

cdr3_nt: TGTGCCAGCAGCCGGGGTCGGCCCATCTCTGGGGCCAACGTCCTGACTTTC
cdr3_aa: CASSRGRPISGANVLTF
v_call: TRBV7-3
d_call: .
j_call: TRBJ2-6

cdr3_nt: TGTGCCAGCAGCCTCGGACAGGGTGCCGAAAAACTGTTTTTT
cdr3_aa: CASSLGQGAEKLFF
v_call: TRBV6-5
d_call: TRBD1
j_call: TRBJ1-4

cdr3_nt: TGTGCCAGCAGTGGACAAGCGGGAGATACGCAGTATTTT
cdr3_aa: CASSGQAGDTQYF
v_call: TRBV6-1
d_call: .
j_call: TRBJ2-3